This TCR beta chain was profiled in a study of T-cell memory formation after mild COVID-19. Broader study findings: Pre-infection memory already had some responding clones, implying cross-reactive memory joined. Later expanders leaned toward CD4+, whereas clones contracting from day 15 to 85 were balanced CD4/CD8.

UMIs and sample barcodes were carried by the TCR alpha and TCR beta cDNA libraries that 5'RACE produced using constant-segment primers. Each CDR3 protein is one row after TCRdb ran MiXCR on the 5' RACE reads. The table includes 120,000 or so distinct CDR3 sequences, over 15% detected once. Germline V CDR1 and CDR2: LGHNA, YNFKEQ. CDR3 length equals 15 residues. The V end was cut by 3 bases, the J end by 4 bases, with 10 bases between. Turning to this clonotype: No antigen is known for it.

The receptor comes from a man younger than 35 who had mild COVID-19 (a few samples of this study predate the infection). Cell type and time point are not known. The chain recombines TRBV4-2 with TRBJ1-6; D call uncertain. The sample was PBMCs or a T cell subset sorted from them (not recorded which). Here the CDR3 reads CASSQQDPYNSPLHF. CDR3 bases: TGTGCCAGCAGCCAGCAGGACCCATATAATTCACCCCTCCACTTT.